This TCR beta chain was sequenced during a study of response to subunit inactivated influenza vaccine. Overall study findings and caveats: The authors suggested that few new T cells are recruited per seasonal influenza vaccination.

Via MiXCR, TCRdb re-called the RT-PCR reads, giving one row per CDR3 protein. The repertoire has just over 300,000 distinct CDR3 sequences, approximately 23% of them found once; the top ten carry 10%. Germline CDR1 reads SQVTM; CDR2 reads ANQGSEA. This CDR3 is built from 13 residues. V lost 0 bases and J lost 2, with 7 bases in between. In this sample, this clonotype turned up a few times. Antigen specificity is unknown. The chain employs TRBV29-1 and TRBJ1-1; D is uncertain. The sequence derives from a man aged 50-75 years who received an inactivated influenza vaccine. The specimen comprised PBMCs from blood, sampled about 20 months after vaccination. The CDR3 loop reads CSVEEFHNTEAFF. Written as DNA, the CDR3 is TGCAGCGTTGAAGAATTTCACAACACTGAAGCTTTCTTT.